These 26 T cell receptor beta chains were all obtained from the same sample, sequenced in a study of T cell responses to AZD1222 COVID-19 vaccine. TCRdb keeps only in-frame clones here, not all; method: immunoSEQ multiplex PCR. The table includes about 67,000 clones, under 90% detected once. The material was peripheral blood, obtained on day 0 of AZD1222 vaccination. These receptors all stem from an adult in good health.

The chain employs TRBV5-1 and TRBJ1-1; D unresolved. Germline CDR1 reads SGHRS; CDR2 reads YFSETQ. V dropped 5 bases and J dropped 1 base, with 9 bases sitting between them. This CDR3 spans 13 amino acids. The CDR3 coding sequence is TGCGCCAGCAGAGAGATGGCGAACACTGAAGCTTTCTTT. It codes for CASREMANTEAFF.

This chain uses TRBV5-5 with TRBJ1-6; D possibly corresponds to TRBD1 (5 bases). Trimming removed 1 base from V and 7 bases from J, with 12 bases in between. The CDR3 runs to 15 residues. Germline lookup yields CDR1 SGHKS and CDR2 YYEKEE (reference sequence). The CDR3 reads CASSLRDGINSPLHF. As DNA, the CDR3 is TGTGCCAGCAGCTTGCGGGACGGAATAAATTCACCCCTCCACTTT.

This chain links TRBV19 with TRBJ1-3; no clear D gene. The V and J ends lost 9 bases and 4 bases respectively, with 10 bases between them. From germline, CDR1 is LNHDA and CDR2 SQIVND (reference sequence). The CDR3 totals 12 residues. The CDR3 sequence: CASSLSGNTIYF. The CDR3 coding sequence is TGTGCCAGCTCCTTGTCAGGAAACACCATATATTTT.

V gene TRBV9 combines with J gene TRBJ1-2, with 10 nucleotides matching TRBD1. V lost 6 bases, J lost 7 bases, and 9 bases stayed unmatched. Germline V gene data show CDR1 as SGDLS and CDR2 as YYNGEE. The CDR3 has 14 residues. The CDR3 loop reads CASTLGQGNSGYTF. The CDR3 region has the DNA TGTGCCAGCACCCTGGGACAGGGGAATTCTGGCTACACCTTC.

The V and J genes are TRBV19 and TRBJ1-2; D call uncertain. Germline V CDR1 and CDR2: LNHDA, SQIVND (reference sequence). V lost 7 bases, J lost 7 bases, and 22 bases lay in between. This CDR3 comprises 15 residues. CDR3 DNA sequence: TGTGCCAGTAAAGAAATCGCCGGGCTAAGAGGTGGCTACACCTTC. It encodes CASKEIAGLRGGYTF.

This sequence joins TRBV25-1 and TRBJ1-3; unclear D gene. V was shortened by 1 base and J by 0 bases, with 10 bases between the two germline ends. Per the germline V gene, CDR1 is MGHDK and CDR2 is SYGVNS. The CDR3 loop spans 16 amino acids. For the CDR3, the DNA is TGTGCCAGCAGTGAATTTAAGGCTTTCTCTGGAAACACCATATATTTT. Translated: CASSEFKAFSGNTIYF.

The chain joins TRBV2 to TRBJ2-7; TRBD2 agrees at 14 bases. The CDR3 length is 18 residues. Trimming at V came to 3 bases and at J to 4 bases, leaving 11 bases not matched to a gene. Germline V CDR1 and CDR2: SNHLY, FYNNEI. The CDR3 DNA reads TGTGCCAGCAGTGAGGGACTAGCGGGGGTGAGTCTAGTGTACGAGCAGTACTTC. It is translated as CASSEGLAGVSLVYEQYF.

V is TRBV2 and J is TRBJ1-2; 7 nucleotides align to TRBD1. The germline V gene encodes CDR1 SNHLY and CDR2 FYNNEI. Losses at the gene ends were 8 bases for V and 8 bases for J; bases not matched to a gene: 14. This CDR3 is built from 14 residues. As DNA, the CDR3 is TGTGCCAGCCCTACAGGGGCCGCCTTAGGGGGCTACACCTTC. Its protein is CASPTGAALGGYTF.

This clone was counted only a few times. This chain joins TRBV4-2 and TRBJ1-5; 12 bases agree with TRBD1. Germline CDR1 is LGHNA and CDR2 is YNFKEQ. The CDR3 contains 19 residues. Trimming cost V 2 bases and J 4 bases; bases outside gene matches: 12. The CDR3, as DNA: TGTGCCAGCAGCCAATTTACCGGGACAGGGGGCCGGGGGAATCAGCCCCAGCATTTT. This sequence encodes CASSQFTGTGGRGNQPQHF.

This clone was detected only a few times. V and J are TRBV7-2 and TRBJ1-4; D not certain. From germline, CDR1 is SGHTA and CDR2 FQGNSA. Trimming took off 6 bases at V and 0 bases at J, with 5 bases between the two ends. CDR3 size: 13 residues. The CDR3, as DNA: TGTGCCAGCAGACCCCCAACTAATGAAAAACTGTTTTTT. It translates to CASRPPTNEKLFF.

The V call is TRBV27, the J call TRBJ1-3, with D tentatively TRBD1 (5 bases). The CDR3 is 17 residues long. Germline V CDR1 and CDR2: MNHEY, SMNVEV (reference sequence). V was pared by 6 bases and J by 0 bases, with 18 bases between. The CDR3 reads CASSPRSGAHSGNTIYF. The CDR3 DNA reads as TGTGCCAGCAGCCCCCGGTCCGGGGCCCACTCTGGAAACACCATATATTTT.

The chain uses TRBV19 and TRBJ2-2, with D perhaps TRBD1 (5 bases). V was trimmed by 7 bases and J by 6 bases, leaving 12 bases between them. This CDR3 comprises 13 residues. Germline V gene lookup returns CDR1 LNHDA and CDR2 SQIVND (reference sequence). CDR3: CASTPGWAGELFF. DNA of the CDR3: TGTGCCAGTACACCAGGGTGGGCCGGGGAGCTGTTTTTT. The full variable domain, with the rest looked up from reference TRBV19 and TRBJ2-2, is DGGITQSPKYLFRKEGQNVTLSCEQNLNHDAMYWYRQDPGQGLRLIYYSQIVNDFQKGDIAEGYSVSREKKESFPLTVTSAQKNPTAFYLCASTPGWAGELFFGEGSRLTVL.

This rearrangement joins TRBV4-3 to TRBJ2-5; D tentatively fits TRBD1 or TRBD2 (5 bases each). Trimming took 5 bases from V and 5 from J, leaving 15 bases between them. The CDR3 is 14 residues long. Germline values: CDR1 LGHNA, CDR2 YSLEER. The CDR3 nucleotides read TGCGCCAGCAGCAATTCGCTGGGGGACGAGACCCAGTACTTC. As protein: CASSNSLGDETQYF.

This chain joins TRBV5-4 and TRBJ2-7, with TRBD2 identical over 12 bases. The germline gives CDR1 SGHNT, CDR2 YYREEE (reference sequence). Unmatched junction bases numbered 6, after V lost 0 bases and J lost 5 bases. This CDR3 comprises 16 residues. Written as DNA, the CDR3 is TGTGCCAGCAGCTTGGAGGCTAGCGGGAGGGTCCACGAGCAGTACTTC. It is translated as CASSLEASGRVHEQYF.

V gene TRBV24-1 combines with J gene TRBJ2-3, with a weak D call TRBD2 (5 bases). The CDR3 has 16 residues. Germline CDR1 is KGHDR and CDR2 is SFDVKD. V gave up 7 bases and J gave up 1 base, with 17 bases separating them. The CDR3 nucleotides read TGTGCCACCAGATTGACTTCGTTTAGCGGCACAGATACGCAGTATTTT. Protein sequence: CATRLTSFSGTDTQYF.

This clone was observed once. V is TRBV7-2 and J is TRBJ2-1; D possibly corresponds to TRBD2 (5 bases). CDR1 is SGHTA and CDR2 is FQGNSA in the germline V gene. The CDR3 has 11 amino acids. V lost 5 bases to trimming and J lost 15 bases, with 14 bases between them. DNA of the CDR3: TGTGCCAGCAGCCAAGATATAGCGCGGTTCTTC. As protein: CASSQDIARFF.

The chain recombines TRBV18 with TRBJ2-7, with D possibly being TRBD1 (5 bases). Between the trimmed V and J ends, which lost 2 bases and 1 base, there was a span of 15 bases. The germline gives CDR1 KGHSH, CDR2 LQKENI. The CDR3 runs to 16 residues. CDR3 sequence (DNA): TGTGCCAGCTCACCAGTTCAGGACACCGTATCCTACGAGCAGTACTTC. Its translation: CASSPVQDTVSYEQYF.

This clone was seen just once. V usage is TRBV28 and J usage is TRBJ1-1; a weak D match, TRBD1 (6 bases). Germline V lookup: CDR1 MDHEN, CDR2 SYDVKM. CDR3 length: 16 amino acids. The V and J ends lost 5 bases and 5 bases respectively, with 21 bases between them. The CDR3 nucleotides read TGTGCCAGCAGTCGGGCCGGGTGGGGGCTGAGGACTGAAGCTTTCTTT. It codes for CASSRAGWGLRTEAFF.

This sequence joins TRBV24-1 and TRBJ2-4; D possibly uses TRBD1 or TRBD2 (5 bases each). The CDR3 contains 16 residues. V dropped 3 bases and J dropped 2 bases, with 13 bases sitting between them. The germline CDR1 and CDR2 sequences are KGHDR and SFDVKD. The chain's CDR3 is CATSDGGDRSKNIQYF. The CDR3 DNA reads TGTGCCACCAGTGATGGGGGTGACAGATCCAAAAACATTCAGTACTTC.

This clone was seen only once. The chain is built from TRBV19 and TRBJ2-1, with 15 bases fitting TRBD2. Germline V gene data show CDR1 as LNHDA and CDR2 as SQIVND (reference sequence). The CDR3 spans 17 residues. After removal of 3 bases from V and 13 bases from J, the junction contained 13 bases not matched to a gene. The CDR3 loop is CASSIRKGLAGGLSQFF. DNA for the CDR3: TGTGCCAGTAGTATCCGAAAGGGACTAGCGGGGGGCCTCAGTCAGTTCTTC.

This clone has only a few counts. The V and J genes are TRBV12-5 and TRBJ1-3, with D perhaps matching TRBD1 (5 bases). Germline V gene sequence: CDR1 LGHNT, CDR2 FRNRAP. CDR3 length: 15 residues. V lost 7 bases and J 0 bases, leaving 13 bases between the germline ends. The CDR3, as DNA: TGTGCTAGTGCCGCGGGACCCCCCTCTGGAAACACCATATATTTT. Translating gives CASAAGPPSGNTIYF.

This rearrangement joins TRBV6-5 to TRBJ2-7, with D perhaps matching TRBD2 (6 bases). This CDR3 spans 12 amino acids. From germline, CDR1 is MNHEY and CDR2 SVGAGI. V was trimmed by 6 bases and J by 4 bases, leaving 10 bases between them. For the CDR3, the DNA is TGTGCCAGCAGCCGGGACTCGTACGAGCAGTACTTC. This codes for CASSRDSYEQYF.

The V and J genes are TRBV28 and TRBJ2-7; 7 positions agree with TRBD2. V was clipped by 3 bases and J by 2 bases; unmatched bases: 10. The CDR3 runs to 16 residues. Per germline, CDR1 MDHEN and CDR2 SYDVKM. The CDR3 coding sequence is TGTGCCAGCAGTTTGTTATATAGCGGGTATACCTACGAGCAGTACTTC. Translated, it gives CASSLLYSGYTYEQYF.

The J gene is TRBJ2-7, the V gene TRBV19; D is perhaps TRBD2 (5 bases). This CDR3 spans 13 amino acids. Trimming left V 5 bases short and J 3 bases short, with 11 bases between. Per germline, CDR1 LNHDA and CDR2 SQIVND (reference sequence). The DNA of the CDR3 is TGTGCCAGTAGTCAAGGACTTTTCTACGAGCAGTACTTC. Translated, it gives CASSQGLFYEQYF.

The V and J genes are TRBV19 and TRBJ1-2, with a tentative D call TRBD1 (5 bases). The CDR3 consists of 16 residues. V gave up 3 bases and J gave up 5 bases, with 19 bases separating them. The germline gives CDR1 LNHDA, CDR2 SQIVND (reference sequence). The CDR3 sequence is CASSIAGGGLRYGYTF. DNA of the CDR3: TGTGCCAGTAGTATTGCCGGCGGGGGATTACGTTATGGCTACACCTTC.

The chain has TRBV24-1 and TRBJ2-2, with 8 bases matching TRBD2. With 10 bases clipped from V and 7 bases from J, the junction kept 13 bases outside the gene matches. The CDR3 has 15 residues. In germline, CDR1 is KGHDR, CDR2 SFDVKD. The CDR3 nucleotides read TGTGCCACTCGCGGCTCTGGACTAGCCGACGGGGAGCTGTTTTTT. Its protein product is CATRGSGLADGELFF.